A single T cell receptor beta chain is shown here with its context. Its antigen is still unknown. No qualities accompany the bases; no much larger clone lies one base away. V is shortened by 2 bases, J by 4 bases, and the region joining them spans 10 bases. The CDR3 spans 14 residues, from the cysteine through the phenylalanine. The entry retains the CDR3 DNA only, 42 bases that are in frame from base 1. The germline V gene encodes CDR1 SGHRS and CDR2 YFSETQ. These data are taken from a study of cytomegalovirus exposure and HLA in healthy donors (dated by TCRdb to 2016 to 2017). Regarding the research as a whole: An earlier analysis of several hundred of the donors reported approximately 270 Gb of sequence data and 120 million or so unique TCR beta sequences from some 180 million T cells. Across some 400 genotyped donors of the cohort, an average of about 250,000 unique TCR beta nucleotide sequences per donor were sequenced, and roughly 18% of those sequences were non-productive. Four to six DR-DQ haplotypes were handled as single units for association and clustering, since linkage in the cohort was strong. The aim of the study was to test whether cataloging public T cell receptors could identify signatures of past pathogen exposure. Besides the first cohort of under 700 subjects, a separate validation cohort made up of about 120 different subjects was used. Of the roughly 400 genotyped donors, roughly 85% fell in the genetic ancestry cluster associated with self-reported Caucasian donors. The study profiled the T cell repertoires of about 720 subjects by immunosequencing and related them to cytomegalovirus serostatus. The number of donors typed differed by locus, with about 629-630 for A, B, C, DRB1 and DQB1, over 500 for DQA1, some 570 for DPA1, and 400 to 490 for DPB1. Rather than drawing on any new phenotypic data, the later analysis identified candidate immune exposures from TCR beta sequences and the way those sequences occurred across donors. In a later analysis, previously published TCR beta repertoires from several hundred donors were re-analyzed and high-resolution HLA genotyping was added so that TCR occurrence patterns could be studied. Donor age, sex, ethnicity and CMV serostatus were collected together with the repertoire data. To predict cytomegalovirus infection status, the study combined high-throughput TCR immunosequencing, statistical association of individual TCRs with disease status, and machine learning. All discovery cohort repertoires had been generated using a single sequencing platform. An earlier analysis of some 500 of the donors applied high-throughput TCR beta sequencing to assess whether each TCR beta V gene segment acted as functional or pseudogenic. Approximately 300 gigabases of sequencing data and around 88 million unique TCR sequences made up an early release that covered approximately 650 HLA-typed donors. A later genetic analysis took genome-wide SNP genotypes for about three fifths of the 666 donors and used that subset as a discovery cohort. Both class I and class II loci were covered by HLA typing, at four-digit resolution. The full study reports these points: When HLA alleles, especially DR and DQ, strongly co-occurred, TCR associations were difficult to assign to individual alleles. A further reported finding was that TCR beta sequences accurately predicted the HLA-A and HLA-B alleles for most subjects in the first cohort. The only immune exposure information available for the cohort was CMV serostatus. At a false discovery rate of 0.05, a later analysis linked 16,951 TCR beta sequences to specific HLA alleles. The presence/absence analyses assumed that sequencing depth was roughly uniform across donors, and that assumption may not be true. The authors suggested that the approach could potentially be extended to other disease states and immunological phenotypes. In a later analysis, HLA-associated TCR beta chains showed more clonal expansion and lower generation probabilities than non-associated chains that were equally common. Across donors, most TCR sequences were observed very rarely, whereas some public TCRs were present in many individuals. A later analysis reported that several top co-occurrence clusters appeared linked to parvovirus B19, influenza, CMV and Epstein-Barr virus. In a later analysis, TCR association rates were found to vary across HLA loci, with the most associated TCRs seen for DRB1 alleles and the fewest for HLA-C alleles. A later analysis found that most CMV-associated TCR beta chains appeared HLA-restricted, with HLA associations seemingly driven largely by CMV exposure. HLA typing was unavailable for some donors at each locus, so association tests used only the typed subset. The earlier analysis of 587 of the donors excluded roughly 17 rarely observed V segments, including chromosome 9 orphons, because counts were too low. The 87-base-pair reads could not distinguish some IMGT-functional V segments, including TRBV6-2 and TRBV6-3, so those segments were excluded. In the study, 150 to 200 TCR beta chains were listed as associated with cytomegalovirus. Correlated functional status among segregating V segments might be attributable to linkage disequilibrium, but an unknown experimental factor could not be ruled out. The sequencing pipeline was judged likely to have produced a cluster of highly shared sequence variants as a technical artifact. This cohort had only TCR beta chains sequenced, and the lack of alpha or paired-chain data limited which features could be detected. An earlier analysis of around 600 of the donors showed that most TCR beta V segments appeared in productive rearrangements either about 87% or about 30% of the time, which broadly matched IMGT annotations. A later genetic analysis reported fewer N-insertions in productive TCRs among donors in an Asian-associated ancestry cluster than the roughly 640-donor mean. In vitro tests confirmed that a few of the cytomegalovirus-associated TCR beta chains recognize cytomegalovirus antigens. The classifier was reported to diagnose cytomegalovirus status with high specificity and sensitivity in both the original cohort and the validation cohort. In a later genetic analysis, a missense DCLRE1C variant was associated with V-gene and J-gene trimming of TCR beta chains, and the association was replicated in an independent cohort.

Libraries were constructed by the immunoSEQ multiplex PCR assay. For the multiplex PCR, a mixture combining 60 forward primers for TCR Vbeta segments and 13 reverse primers for TCR Jbeta segments was used. Amplification of the CDR3 region of rearranged TCR beta genes was performed with a multiplex PCR assay on genomic DNA. The amplified TCR beta libraries were sequenced on the Illumina HiSeq System as 87-base-pair reads. Per the original workflow: A later analysis tallied tens of millions of unique TCR beta chains across the 666 repertoires, and some 12 million of those chains were shared by two or more donors. A nearest-neighbor algorithm error-corrected the raw reads and collapsed the reads into unique sequences, merging closely related sequences to remove PCR and sequencing errors. V, D and J gene segments were assigned by aligning CDR3 sequences to IMGT reference sequences. For a sequence to be retained, a match of at least six nucleotides was required to both a V gene segment and a J gene segment. Rearrangements were called productive when the CDR3 lacked stop codons and stayed in frame with V and J; all others were non-productive. CDR3 was defined by IMGT convention, running from the second conserved V-encoded cysteine to the conserved J-encoded phenylalanine. The earlier analysis of about 610 of the donors excluded any sequence lacking an unambiguous match to a single V gene segment. An earlier analysis of some 610 of the donors called V segments functional above 56.7% productive rearrangements and segregating when the between-donor standard deviation exceeded 5%. A statistical classification framework was built for diagnosing cytomegalovirus status from the catalog of TCR beta chain sequences. In a later analysis, V and J genes were assigned by comparing TCR nucleotide sequences against IMGT/GENE-DB human TR gene sequences. In a later analysis, CDR3 sequences and most-parsimonious VDJ recombination scenarios were assigned using the TCRdist pipeline. In a later analysis, each TCR beta chain was defined by its CDR3 amino acid sequence together with its V-gene family, and reads lacking a unique V-gene family were excluded. In a later analysis, 500 to 700 highly shared, low-generation-probability nucleotide sequences were removed to address suspected cross-contamination and a sequencing artifact. In a later analysis, a clonal expansion index for each public chain was calculated from normalized within-repertoire ranks of inferred template counts. A later analysis computed generation probabilities with a VDJ recombination model fitted to out-of-frame rearrangements, and checked the results against IGoR. In a later analysis, hypergeometric tests were used to score TCR-TCR, TCR-HLA and TCR-CMV co-occurrence, with a repertoire-size bias correction applied to TCR pairs. In a later analysis, false discovery rates were estimated by permuting HLA or CMV assignments 20 times. In a later analysis, co-occurring TCRs were grouped using DBSCAN, and TCRdist sequence similarity was added for clustering within HLA-allele-positive subsets. Repertoires with fewer than 30,000 or more than 120,000 public chains were left out of co-occurrence clustering, as were about five repertoires with anomalous nucleotide sharing. The table comes from immuneACCESS by way of TCRdb, which keeps in-frame sequences with V and J called. Part of the clones is missing from these tables; in studies checked, under half for an unresolved V gene and the rest for unknown reasons. D and trimming come from the DNA, and the V and J calls and clone size come from that table. Across this sample there are 150,000 to 200,000 clones, with over 70% seen only once. Jointly, the top ten make up about 3% of the sample.

The cohort comprised hundreds of healthy bone marrow donors. Cohort members were all nominally healthy when sampled, although unrecorded immune exposures were likely present. The donor was CMV seropositive and was included in the group of 290 or so seropositive cohort members. A peripheral blood sample was provided by each donor, and peripheral blood mononuclear cells were used for TCR beta sequencing. The Qiagen DNeasy Blood Extraction Kit was used to extract genomic DNA from the blood cell samples. The TCR sequence derives from a woman aged 50 to 65 in good health and CMV-seropositive. This sequence uses TRBV5-1 and TRBJ1-5; the D gene remains uncertain. The specimen sequenced was PBMCs. The CDR3 protein: CASSLGLRNQPQHF. The bases are TGCGCCAGCAGCTTAGGACTTAGGAATCAGCCCCAGCATTTT.